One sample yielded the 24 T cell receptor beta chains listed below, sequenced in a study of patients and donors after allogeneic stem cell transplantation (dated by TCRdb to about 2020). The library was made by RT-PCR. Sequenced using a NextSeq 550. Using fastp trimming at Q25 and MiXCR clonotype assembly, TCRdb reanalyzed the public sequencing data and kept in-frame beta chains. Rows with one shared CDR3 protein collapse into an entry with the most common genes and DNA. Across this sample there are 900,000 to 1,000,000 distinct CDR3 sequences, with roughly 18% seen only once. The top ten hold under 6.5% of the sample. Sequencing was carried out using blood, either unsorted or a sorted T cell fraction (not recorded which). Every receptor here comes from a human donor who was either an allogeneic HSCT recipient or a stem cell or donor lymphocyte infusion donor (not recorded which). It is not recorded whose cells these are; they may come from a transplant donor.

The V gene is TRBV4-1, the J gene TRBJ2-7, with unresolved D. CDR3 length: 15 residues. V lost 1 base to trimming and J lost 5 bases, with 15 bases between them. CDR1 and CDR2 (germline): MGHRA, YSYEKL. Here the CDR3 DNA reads TGCGCCAGCAGCCAAGTGGCCGCAAGGGCCAACGAGCAGTACTTC. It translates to CASSQVAARANEQYF.

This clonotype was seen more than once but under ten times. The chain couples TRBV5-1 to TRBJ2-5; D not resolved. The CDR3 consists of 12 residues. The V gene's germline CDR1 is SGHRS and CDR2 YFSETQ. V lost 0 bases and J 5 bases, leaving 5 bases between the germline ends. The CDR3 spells CASSLESETQYF. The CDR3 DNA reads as TGCGCCAGCAGCTTGGAGTCCGAGACCCAGTACTTC.

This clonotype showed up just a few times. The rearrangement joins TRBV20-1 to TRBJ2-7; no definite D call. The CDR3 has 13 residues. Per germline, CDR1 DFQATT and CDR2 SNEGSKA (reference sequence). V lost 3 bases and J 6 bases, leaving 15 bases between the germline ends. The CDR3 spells CSASRCSWCEQYF. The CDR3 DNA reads TGCAGTGCTAGTAGGTGTTCTTGGTGCGAGCAGTACTTC.

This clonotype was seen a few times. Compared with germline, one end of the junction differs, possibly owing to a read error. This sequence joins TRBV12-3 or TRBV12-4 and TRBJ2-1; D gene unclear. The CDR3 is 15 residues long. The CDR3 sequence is CASTLFQSSYNEQFF. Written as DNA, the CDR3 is TGTGCCAGCACTTTATTTCAGAGCTCCTACAATGAGCAGTTCTTC.

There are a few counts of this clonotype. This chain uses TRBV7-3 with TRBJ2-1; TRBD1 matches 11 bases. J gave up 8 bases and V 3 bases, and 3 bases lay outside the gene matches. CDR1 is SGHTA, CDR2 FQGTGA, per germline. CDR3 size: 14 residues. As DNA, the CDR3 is TGTGCCAGCAGCTTTTGGACAGGGGGCGATGAGCAGTTCTTC. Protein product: CASSFWTGGDEQFF.

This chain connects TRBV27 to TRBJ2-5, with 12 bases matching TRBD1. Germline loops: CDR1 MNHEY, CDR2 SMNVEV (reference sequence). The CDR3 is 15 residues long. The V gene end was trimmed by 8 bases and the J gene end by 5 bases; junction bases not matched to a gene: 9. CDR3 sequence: CASGPRDRGRETQYF. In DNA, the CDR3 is TGTGCCAGCGGACCCCGGGACAGGGGGCGCGAGACCCAGTACTTC.

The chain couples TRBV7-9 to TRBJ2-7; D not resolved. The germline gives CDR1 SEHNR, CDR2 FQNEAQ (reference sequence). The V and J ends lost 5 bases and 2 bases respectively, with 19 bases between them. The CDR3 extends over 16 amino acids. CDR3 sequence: CASSDGRGSMPYEQYF. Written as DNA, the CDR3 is TGTGCCAGCAGCGACGGGCGTGGAAGTATGCCCTACGAGCAGTACTTC.

The CDR3 DNA reads TGTGCCAGCAGTGAGAAGGGACGGCCTGACTACGAGCAGTACTTC. The encoded protein is CASSEKGRPDYEQYF. The chain couples TRBV2 to TRBJ2-7; D is possibly TRBD1 or TRBD2 (5 bases each). Germline-derived CDR1 and CDR2 are SNHLY and FYNNEI. The CDR3 runs to 15 residues. V lost 3 bases, J lost 3 bases, and 15 bases lay in between.

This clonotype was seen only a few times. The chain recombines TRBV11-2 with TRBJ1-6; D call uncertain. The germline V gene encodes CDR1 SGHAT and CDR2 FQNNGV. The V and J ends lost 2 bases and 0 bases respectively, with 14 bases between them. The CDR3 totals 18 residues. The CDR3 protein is CASSLPNPGSSYNSPLHF. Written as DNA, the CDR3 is TGTGCCAGCAGCTTACCGAACCCTGGGAGCTCCTATAATTCACCCCTCCACTTT.

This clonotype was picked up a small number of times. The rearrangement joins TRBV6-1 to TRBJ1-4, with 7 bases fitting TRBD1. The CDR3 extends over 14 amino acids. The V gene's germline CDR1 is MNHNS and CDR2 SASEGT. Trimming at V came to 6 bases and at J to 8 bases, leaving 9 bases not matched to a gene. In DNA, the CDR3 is TGTGCCAGCAGCGGCAGGGGGACGGTCGAAAAACTGTTTTTT. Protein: CASSGRGTVEKLFF.

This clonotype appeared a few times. The chain's CDR3 is CASREGAVAEAFF. The CDR3 DNA sequence: TGTGCCAGCAGGGAGGGGGCAGTAGCCGAAGCTTTCTTT. This chain links TRBV25-1 with TRBJ1-1, with 7 bases fitting TRBD1. The CDR3 has 13 amino acids. Looked up from germline, CDR1 is MGHDK and CDR2 is SYGVNS. The V gene end was trimmed by 6 bases and the J gene end by 8 bases; junction bases not matched to a gene: 9.

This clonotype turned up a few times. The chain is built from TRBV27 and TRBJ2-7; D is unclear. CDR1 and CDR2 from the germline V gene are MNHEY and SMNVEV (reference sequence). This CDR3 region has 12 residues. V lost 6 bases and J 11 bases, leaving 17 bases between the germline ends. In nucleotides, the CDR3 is TGTGCCAGCAGAATCCCCGTCGGCTTGGAGTACTTC. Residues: CASRIPVGLEYF.

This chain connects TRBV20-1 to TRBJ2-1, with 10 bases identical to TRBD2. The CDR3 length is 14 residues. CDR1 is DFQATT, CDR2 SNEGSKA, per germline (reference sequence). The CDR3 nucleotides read TGCAGCACCCTCGGACTAGCGGTCGACAATGAGCAGTTCTTC. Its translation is CSTLGLAVDNEQFF.

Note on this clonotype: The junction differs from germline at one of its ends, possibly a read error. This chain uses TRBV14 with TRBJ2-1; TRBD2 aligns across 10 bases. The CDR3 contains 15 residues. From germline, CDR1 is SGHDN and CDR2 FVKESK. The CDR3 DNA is TGTGCCGGCAGTGTAAGCGGGGGGGAAAACAATGAGCAGTTCTTC. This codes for CAGSVSGGENNEQFF.

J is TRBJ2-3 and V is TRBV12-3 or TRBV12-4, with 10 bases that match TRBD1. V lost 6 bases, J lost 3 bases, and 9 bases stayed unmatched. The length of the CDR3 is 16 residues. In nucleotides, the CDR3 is TGTGCCAGCAGCCCTAAGACAGGGGGCATTACAGATACGCAGTATTTT. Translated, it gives CASSPKTGGITDTQYF.

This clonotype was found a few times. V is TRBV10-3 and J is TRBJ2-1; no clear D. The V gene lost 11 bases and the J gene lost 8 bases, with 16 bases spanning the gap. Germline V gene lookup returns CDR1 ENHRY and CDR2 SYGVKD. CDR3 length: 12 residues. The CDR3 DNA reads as TGTGCCCTCGGCTTGGGCGCGGATGAGCAGTTCTTC. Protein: CALGLGADEQFF.

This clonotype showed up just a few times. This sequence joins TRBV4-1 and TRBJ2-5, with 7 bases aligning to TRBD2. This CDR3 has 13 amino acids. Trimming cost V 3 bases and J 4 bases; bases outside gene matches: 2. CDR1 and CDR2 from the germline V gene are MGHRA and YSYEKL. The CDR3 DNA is TGCGCCAGCAGCCAGATAGCGGGAGAGACCCAGTACTTC. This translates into CASSQIAGETQYF.

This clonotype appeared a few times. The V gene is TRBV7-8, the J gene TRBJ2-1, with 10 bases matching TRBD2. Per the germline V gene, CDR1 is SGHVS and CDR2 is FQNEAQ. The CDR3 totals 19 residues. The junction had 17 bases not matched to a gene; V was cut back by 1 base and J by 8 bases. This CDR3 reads CASSLGSAGASGRLYEQFF. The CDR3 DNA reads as TGTGCCAGCAGCTTAGGGTCAGCGGGGGCTAGCGGGAGATTATATGAGCAGTTCTTC. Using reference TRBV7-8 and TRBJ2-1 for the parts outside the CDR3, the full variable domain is GAGVSQSPRYKVAKRGQDVALRCDPISGHVSLFWYQQALGQGPEFLTYFQNEAQLDKSGLPSDRFFAERPEGSVSTLKIQRTQQEDSAVYLCASSLGSAGASGRLYEQFFGPGTRLTVL.

CDR3 DNA sequence: TGTGCCAGCAGCGTACGGGACCGATACGAGCAGTACTTC. Translation: CASSVRDRYEQYF. This rearrangement joins TRBV3-1 to TRBJ2-7; D is tentatively TRBD1 or TRBD2 (5 bases each). V was clipped by 5 bases and J by 4 bases, with 12 bases between them. Germline V gene lookup returns CDR1 LGHDT and CDR2 YNNKEL (reference sequence). The CDR3 totals 13 residues.

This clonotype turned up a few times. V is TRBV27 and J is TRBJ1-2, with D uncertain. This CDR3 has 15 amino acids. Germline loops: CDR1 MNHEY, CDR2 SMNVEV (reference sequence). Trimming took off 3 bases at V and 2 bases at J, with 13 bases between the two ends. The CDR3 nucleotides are TGTGCCAGCAGTTTTTCCCCGGGCAGGAACTATGGCTACACCTTC. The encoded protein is CASSFSPGRNYGYTF.

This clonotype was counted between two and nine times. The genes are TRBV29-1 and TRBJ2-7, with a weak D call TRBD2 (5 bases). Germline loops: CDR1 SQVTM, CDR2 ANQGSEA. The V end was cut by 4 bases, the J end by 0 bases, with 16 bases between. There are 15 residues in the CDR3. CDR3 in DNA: TGCAGCGTTGTAGGGAGTCCTTTTAGCTCCTACGAGCAGTACTTC. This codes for CSVVGSPFSSYEQYF.

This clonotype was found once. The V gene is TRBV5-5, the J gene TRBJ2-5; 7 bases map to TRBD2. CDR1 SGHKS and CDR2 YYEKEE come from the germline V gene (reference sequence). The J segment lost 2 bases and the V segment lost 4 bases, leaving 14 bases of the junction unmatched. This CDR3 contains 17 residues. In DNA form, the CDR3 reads TGTGCCAGCAGCCTAGGACTAGTAGGGGTCCCACAAGAGACCCAGTACTTC. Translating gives CASSLGLVGVPQETQYF.

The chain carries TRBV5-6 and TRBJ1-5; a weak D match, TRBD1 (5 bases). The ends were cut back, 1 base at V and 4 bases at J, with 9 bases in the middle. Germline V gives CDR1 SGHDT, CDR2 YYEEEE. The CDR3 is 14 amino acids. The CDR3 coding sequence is TGTGCCAGCAGCTTGAGGGACCATAATCAGCCCCAGCATTTT. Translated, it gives CASSLRDHNQPQHF.

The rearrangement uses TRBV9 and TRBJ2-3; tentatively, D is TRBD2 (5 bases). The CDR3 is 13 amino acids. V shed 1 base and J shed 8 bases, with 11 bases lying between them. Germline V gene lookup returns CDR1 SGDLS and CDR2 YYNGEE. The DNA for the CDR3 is TGTGCCAGCAGCGTAAGGGAGTTGGGTACGCAGTATTTT. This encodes CASSVRELGTQYF.